This T cell receptor beta chain was recovered during a study of CD8+CD57+ T cells in acquired aplastic anemia. Study at large: Sorted CD4+ and CD8+ cells gave a mean 3.2 ug DNA, range about 0.2 to 27.4 ug.

Patients selected for sequencing had displayed CD8+CD57+ cell expansion by flow cytometry. The blood sampling took place in patients who had so far received no therapy. With regard to this clonotype: Its antigen is unidentified.

Genomic DNA served as template for TCR beta VDJ and CDR3 profiling. TCRdb reanalysed the reads using MiXCR and keeps one entry per CDR3 protein. The sample lists some 170,000 distinct CDR3 sequences, 71% occurring once. Study-wide points: Found in both controls and patients were twenty-nine CD8+ CDR3 sequences.

CDR1 SGHTA and CDR2 FQGTGA come from the germline V gene. V lost 5 bases, J lost 4 bases, and 9 bases stayed unmatched. There are 15 residues in the CDR3. The receptor's source is a human donor with aplastic anemia. The chain carries TRBV7-3 and TRBJ2-7; 9 nucleotides line up with TRBD2. Material: sorted CD4+, CD8+, or CD8+CD57+ T cells (not recorded which) from PBMCs. The CDR3 DNA follows: TGTGCCAGCAGCCCGAGGGGCGGGGGGGCGTACGAGCAGTACTTC. Its translation: CASSPRGGGAYEQYF.